The present T cell receptor beta chain was sequenced within a study of T cell repertoires in cytomegalovirus infection. Overall study: Based on public TCR beta signatures, there were indications of CMV infection and of a matching HLA type.

The CDR3 extends over 14 amino acids. The germline V gene encodes CDR1 SGHTA and CDR2 FQGNSA. V was clipped by 7 bases and J by 0 bases, with 12 bases between them. The table lists this clonotype with a few counts. Its antigen is currently unknown. TCRdb re-derived calls from the reads in MiXCR, one entry per CDR3 protein. The sample holds a few hundred thousand distinct CDR3 sequences, roughly 43% seen once. Study-wide results and caveats: CMV-specific TCR beta clonotypes restricted by HLA-C dominated the ex vivo response. Carriers of CMV and the relevant HLA type were discriminated by public TCR beta frequency.

The TCR originated in a human donor in good health (CMV status not recorded). Some clones in this sample may be carry-over from other donors' samples. The sequencing used cultured PBMCs, collected from culture after CMV antigen stimulation. The rearrangement joins TRBV7-2 to TRBJ1-2, with D possibly matching TRBD1 (6 bases). The CDR3 DNA sequence: TGTGCCAGCAACCAGGACAGCACTAACTATGGCTACACCTTC. Encoded protein: CASNQDSTNYGYTF.